This T cell receptor beta chain appears in the sequencing data of a study of T cells in Graves' hyperthyroidism and ophthalmopathy. Clinicians diagnosed patients from clinical symptoms, serum thyroxine and TRAb, thyroid ultrasound and orbital computed tomography. General study results and limits: Before onset, ophthalmopathy was predicted by the model a median 6.5 months earlier.

Authors of the study amplified TCR beta CDR3 regions from RNA transcripts. HTBI primers were used for first-round RT-PCR of the TCR CDR3. Using its own MiXCR run on the multiplex PCR reads, TCRdb lists one record per CDR3 protein. The sample has 410,000 or so distinct CDR3 sequences, about 15% seen once; the top ten hold approximately 13%. There are 14 residues in the CDR3. Germline CDR1 is SQVTM and CDR2 is ANQGSEA. Trimming took 0 bases from V and 5 from J, leaving 13 bases between them. As concerns this clonotype: The antigen remains undetermined.

The source is a man aged 18 to 29 with Graves' ophthalmopathy. Sample: blood. The J gene is TRBJ1-2, the V gene TRBV29-1; D unclear. The DNA for the CDR3 is TGCAGCGTTGAAGAGCGTGGCCATATATATGGCTACACCTTC. Protein sequence: CSVEERGHIYGYTF.